This passage covers 8 T cell receptor beta chains from one sample sequenced in a study of OX40 agonist ivuxolimab in advanced cancers. Using immunoSEQ multiplex PCR, the repertoire was profiled, and TCRdb retains in-frame clones only, with some absent. The sample lists 150,000 to 170,000 clones, roughly 94% seen once, with around 0.28% in the top ten. Specimen: CD4+ or CD8+ T cells sorted from blood, collected in a trial of the OX40 agonist ivuxolimab. These receptors came from an adult with an advanced solid tumor such as melanoma, head and neck, liver or kidney cancer.

In nucleotides, the CDR3 is TGTGCCAGCAGCTTGAGAGGCGGGAACTATGGCTACACCTTC. It codes for CASSLRGGNYGYTF. The chain joins TRBV5-5 to TRBJ1-2; the D is unclear. This CDR3 contains 14 residues. Trimming removed 1 base from V and 2 bases from J, with 9 bases in between. CDR1 SGHKS and CDR2 YYEKEE come from the germline V gene (reference sequence).

This clone was recorded once. The rearrangement uses TRBV11-2 and TRBJ2-7, with D perhaps matching TRBD2 (6 bases). The germline CDR1 and CDR2 sequences are SGHAT and FQNNGV. CDR3 length: 13 amino acids. V dropped 1 base and J dropped 7 bases, with 11 bases sitting between them. The chain's CDR3 is CASSLGTIREQYF. CDR3 nucleotides: TGTGCCAGCAGCTTAGGGACTATAAGGGAGCAGTACTTC.

V gene TRBV19 combines with J gene TRBJ1-5, with D uncertain. Trimming shortened V by 4 bases and J by 0 bases, and 13 bases separated the two germline ends. CDR1 and CDR2 from the germline V gene are LNHDA and SQIVND (reference sequence). This CDR3 is built from 16 residues. The CDR3 here is CASSKETTISNQPQHF. The DNA for the CDR3 is TGTGCCAGTAGTAAAGAGACAACCATTAGCAATCAGCCCCAGCATTTT.

The chain is built from TRBV29-1 and TRBJ1-4, with 7 bases that match TRBD1. V shed 1 base and J 3 bases; nucleotides not matched to a gene: 2. Per the germline V gene, CDR1 is SQVTM and CDR2 is ANQGSEA. The CDR3 has 14 amino acids. The CDR3 DNA reads as TGCAGCGTTGAAGGGACAGGACCTAATGAAAAACTGTTTTTT. Residues: CSVEGTGPNEKLFF.

The V gene is TRBV6-5, the J gene TRBJ2-7; a possible D gene is TRBD2 (5 bases). Looked up from germline, CDR1 is MNHEY and CDR2 is SVGAGI. Trimming took off 2 bases at V and 0 bases at J, with 8 bases between the two ends. This CDR3 is built from 14 residues. The CDR3: CASSYTRDSYEQYF. The CDR3 DNA reads TGTGCCAGCAGTTACACCCGGGACTCCTACGAGCAGTACTTC.

The gene calls are TRBV9 and TRBJ1-2; D unclear. Trimming cost V 3 bases and J 7 bases, with 7 bases left between them. CDR3 length equals 11 residues. The germline CDR1 and CDR2 sequences are SGDLS and YYNGEE. CDR3 sequence (DNA): TGTGCCAGCAGCGCCCCCTCTGGCTACACCTTC. Translating gives CASSAPSGYTF.

The chain has TRBV4-3 and TRBJ2-5; D possibly corresponds to TRBD2 (5 bases). In germline, CDR1 is LGHNA, CDR2 YSLEER. CDR3 length: 14 residues. V was pared by 5 bases and J by 0 bases, with 10 bases between. Here the CDR3 reads CASSAPGYQETQYF. CDR3 nucleotide sequence: TGCGCCAGCAGCGCCCCGGGGTACCAAGAGACCCAGTACTTC.

This chain connects TRBV5-1 to TRBJ1-5; tentatively, D is TRBD1 (5 bases). The CDR3 runs 14 residues. The germline V gene has CDR1 SGHRS and CDR2 YFSETQ. Trimming shortened V by 4 bases and J by 4 bases, and 12 bases separated the two germline ends. The CDR3 region is CASSPGGENQPQHF. Here the CDR3 DNA reads TGCGCCAGCAGCCCTGGGGGGGAAAATCAGCCCCAGCATTTT.